Each of the 30 T cell receptor beta chains below was sequenced from the same sample in a study of T cell responses to AZD1222 COVID-19 vaccine. TCRdb keeps only in-frame clones here, not all; method: immunoSEQ multiplex PCR. The data contain roughly 200,000 clones, more than 85% of them singletons. The input for sequencing was peripheral blood, taken on day 0 of MenACWY control vaccination. These receptors all come from an adult in good health.

The chain has TRBV12-5 and TRBJ2-6; no clear D. The germline gives CDR1 LGHNT, CDR2 FRNRAP. The length of the CDR3 is 17 residues. V shed 4 bases and J shed 0 bases, with 13 bases lying between them. The CDR3 spells CASGSLDLRSGANVLTF. The CDR3 coding sequence is TGTGCTAGTGGTTCTCTGGACCTGCGCTCTGGGGCCAACGTCCTGACTTTC.

The J gene is TRBJ1-2, the V gene TRBV28, with D possibly TRBD1 on 5 matching bases. The CDR3 length is 12 residues. Looked up from germline, CDR1 is MDHEN and CDR2 is SYDVKM. V shed 9 bases and J shed 4 bases, with 12 bases lying between them. As DNA, the CDR3 is TGTGCCAGTCAAACCGGGACCTATGGCTACACCTTC. Translation gives CASQTGTYGYTF.

J is TRBJ2-3 and V is TRBV6-1; D remains ambiguous. The CDR3 is 15 residues long. CDR1 is MNHNS and CDR2 is SASEGT in the germline V gene. V shed 3 bases and J shed 1 base, with 11 bases lying between them. Written as DNA, the CDR3 is TGTGCCAGCAGTGATCGGCAGCCTGGCACAGATACGCAGTATTTT. The encoded protein is CASSDRQPGTDTQYF.

The chain joins TRBV3-1 (or the pseudogene TRBV3-2) to TRBJ2-5; maybe TRBD2 (5 bases). Trimming removed 1 base from V and 3 bases from J, with 15 bases in between. CDR1 and CDR2 (germline): LGHDT, YNNKEL (reference sequence). CDR3 length: 16 residues. Written as DNA, the CDR3 is TGTGCCAGCAGCCAAGTCTTGGCTAGCCGTGAAGAGACCCAGTACTTC. Its protein product is CASSQVLASREETQYF.

V gene TRBV10-3 combines with J gene TRBJ1-1; D not certain. V shed 2 bases and J shed 3 bases, with 7 bases lying between them. This CDR3 region has 13 residues. Germline CDR1 is ENHRY and CDR2 is SYGVKD. CDR3 bases: TGTGCCATCAGTGAGACTTCAGACACTGAAGCTTTCTTT. As protein: CAISETSDTEAFF.

The gene calls are TRBV7-9 and TRBJ1-4; D remains ambiguous. The V gene lost 5 bases and the J gene lost 7 bases, with 14 bases spanning the gap. Germline V gene data show CDR1 as SEHNR and CDR2 as FQNEAQ (reference sequence). The CDR3 runs 14 residues. CDR3 amino acids: CASSPPIRGEKLFF. CDR3 bases: TGTGCCAGCAGCCCTCCCATACGGGGTGAAAAACTGTTTTTT. Using reference TRBV7-9 and TRBJ1-4 for the parts outside the CDR3, the full variable domain is DTGVSQNPRHKITKRGQNVTFRCDPISEHNRLYWYRQTLGQGPEFLTYFQNEAQLEKSRLLSDRFSAERPKGSFSTLEIQRTEQGDSAMYLCASSPPIRGEKLFFGSGTQLSVL.

This chain connects TRBV3-1 (or the pseudogene TRBV3-2) to TRBJ1-4, with D possibly being TRBD1 (5 bases). CDR3 size: 15 residues. Germline V gene lookup returns CDR1 LGHDT and CDR2 YNNKEL (reference sequence). Trimming took off 1 base at V and 5 bases at J, with 11 bases between the two ends. The CDR3 sequence: CASSQGGIRNEKLFF. DNA of the CDR3: TGTGCCAGCAGCCAAGGGGGGATAAGGAATGAAAAACTGTTTTTT.

The V and J genes are TRBV24-1 and TRBJ1-2; D unclear. Deletions cut 3 bases from V and 4 bases from J, with 11 bases between. From germline, CDR1 is KGHDR and CDR2 SFDVKD. The CDR3 is made up of 14 amino acids. CDR3 coding DNA: TGTGCCACCAGTGATGTATCTTGGGGCTATGGCTACACCTTC. Protein product: CATSDVSWGYGYTF.

For the CDR3, the DNA is TGTGCCACCCGAAGGGGGGACTCAAATCCGGATGGCTACACCTTC. Protein product: CATRRGDSNPDGYTF. The rearrangement joins TRBV15 to TRBJ1-2; TRBD1 might be the D (6 bases). The ends were cut back, 8 bases at V and 6 bases at J, with 22 bases in the middle. CDR1 and CDR2 from the germline V gene are LNHNV and YYDKDF (reference sequence). The CDR3 length is 15 residues.

This chain links TRBV10-1 with TRBJ2-7; D unclear. Germline CDR1 reads WNHNN; CDR2 reads SYGVQD (reference sequence). The ends were cut back, 4 bases at V and 3 bases at J, with 13 bases in the middle. The CDR3 totals 14 residues. CDR3 in amino acids: CASSGTSPNYEQYF. The CDR3 DNA reads TGCGCCAGCAGTGGAACGAGCCCGAACTACGAGCAGTACTTC.

The rearrangement joins TRBV30 to TRBJ1-2; possible D gene TRBD1, 5 bases. This CDR3 contains 10 residues. The germline gives CDR1 GTSNPN, CDR2 SVGIG (reference sequence). V lost 7 bases and J 6 bases, leaving 9 bases between the germline ends. The CDR3 here is CASRGDGYTF. CDR3 bases: TGTGCCTCGAGGGGAGATGGCTACACCTTC.

The chain couples TRBV10-3 to TRBJ1-5; D unresolved. Germline V gives CDR1 ENHRY, CDR2 SYGVKD. The V end was cut by 2 bases, the J end by 4 bases, with 6 bases between. The CDR3 is made up of 13 amino acids. Here the CDR3 DNA reads TGTGCCATCAGTGAGGGGGTAAATCAGCCCCAGCATTTT. Protein: CAISEGVNQPQHF.

This chain uses TRBV19 with TRBJ2-2, with TRBD1 as a possible D gene (5 bases). The CDR3 has 15 amino acids. CDR1 is LNHDA and CDR2 is SQIVND in the germline V gene (reference sequence). The ends were cut back, 5 bases at V and 0 bases at J, with 10 bases in the middle. In DNA, the CDR3 is TGTGCCAGTAGTGCGACAGCCGCGAACACCGGGGAGCTGTTTTTT. Translation: CASSATAANTGELFF.

The chain combines TRBV5-8 with TRBJ1-6, with D hard to call. The V gene's germline CDR1 is SGHTS and CDR2 YDEGEE. The CDR3 is 13 residues long. The ends were cut back, 1 base at V and 7 bases at J, with 6 bases in the middle. The CDR3, as DNA: TGTGCCAGCAGCTTGCGGAGGAATTCACCCCTCCACTTT. This encodes CASSLRRNSPLHF.

This sequence joins TRBV28 and TRBJ1-2; D is unclear. This CDR3 contains 14 residues. V dropped 6 bases and J dropped 3 bases, with 14 bases sitting between them. CDR1 MDHEN and CDR2 SYDVKM come from the germline V gene. The CDR3 sequence: CASSRRIQYYGYTF. In DNA, the CDR3 is TGTGCCAGCAGCCGACGGATACAGTACTATGGCTACACCTTC.

V usage is TRBV7-9 and J usage is TRBJ1-2; D gene ambiguous. The CDR3 covers 13 residues. CDR1 and CDR2 (germline): SEHNR, FQNEAQ (reference sequence). V shed 2 bases and J shed 6 bases, with 10 bases lying between them. The CDR3 nucleotides are TGTGCCAGCAGCTTAAGGGTCGGGGATGGCTACACCTTC. Protein sequence: CASSLRVGDGYTF.

This clone was recorded only once. This rearrangement joins TRBV5-1 to TRBJ1-2, with TRBD1 as a possible D gene (6 bases). Germline CDR1 SGHRS, CDR2 YFSETQ. This CDR3 is 14 amino acids long. V dropped 4 bases and J dropped 7 bases, with 17 bases sitting between them. CDR3 amino acids: CASSQEGGGSGYTF. In DNA, the CDR3 is TGCGCCAGCAGCCAGGAGGGGGGAGGGAGTGGCTACACCTTC.

CDR3 in DNA: TGCGCCAGCAGCTATGACAGCTATGGCTACACCTTC. Translated: CASSYDSYGYTF. The J gene is TRBJ1-2, the V gene TRBV5-1; maybe TRBD1 (5 bases). Trimming took off 3 bases at V and 4 bases at J, with 7 bases between the two ends. CDR1 is SGHRS, CDR2 YFSETQ, per germline. This CDR3 region has 12 residues.

A single count supports this clone. The rearrangement links TRBV28 to TRBJ1-2, with D perhaps matching TRBD1 (6 bases). This CDR3 spans 12 amino acids. Germline V CDR1 and CDR2: MDHEN, SYDVKM. With 6 bases removed from V and 10 bases from J, the gap between germline ends came to 15 bases. The CDR3 here is CASRSRQVIYTF. DNA of the CDR3: TGTGCCAGCAGGAGCCGACAGGTAATCTACACCTTC.

The V gene is TRBV11-2, the J gene TRBJ2-2; a weak D match, TRBD1 (6 bases). CDR1 SGHAT and CDR2 FQNNGV come from the germline V gene. The length of the CDR3 is 15 residues. Trimming took off 5 bases at V and 4 bases at J, with 14 bases between the two ends. CDR3 in DNA: TGTGCCAGCAGCATAGCCACAGGGTTCACCGGGGAGCTGTTTTTT. It is translated as CASSIATGFTGELFF.

This clone was observed a single time. The gene calls are TRBV11-2 and TRBJ1-1; D uncertain. Germline V gene lookup returns CDR1 SGHAT and CDR2 FQNNGV. CDR3 length: 15 residues. V gave up 4 bases and J gave up 11 bases, with 23 bases separating them. The CDR3 DNA follows: TGTGCCAGCAGCTCGTTTGTCGCGGAACTCTCGGGGGCTTTCTTT. Translation gives CASSSFVAELSGAFF.

V usage is TRBV7-2 and J usage is TRBJ2-5, with TRBD2 as a possible D gene (7 bases). The germline gives CDR1 SGHTA, CDR2 FQGNSA. Trimming stripped 0 bases from V and 2 bases from J, with 13 bases between. This CDR3 contains 16 residues. The CDR3 protein is CASSLAGAGTQETQYF. CDR3 nucleotides: TGTGCCAGCAGCTTAGCCGGAGCGGGGACACAAGAGACCCAGTACTTC.

The V gene is TRBV10-3, the J gene TRBJ1-6; D may be TRBD1 (6 bases). The CDR3 consists of 13 residues. Per the germline V gene, CDR1 is ENHRY and CDR2 is SYGVKD. Trimming pared 6 bases from V and 8 bases from J, leaving 11 bases between. CDR3: CAIREGGYSPLHF. Here the CDR3 DNA reads TGTGCCATCAGGGAGGGGGGTTATTCACCCCTCCACTTT.

The count of this clone is one. The V and J genes are TRBV19 and TRBJ1-1; a possible D gene is TRBD1 (5 bases). This CDR3 has 14 residues. V dropped 6 bases and J dropped 0 bases, with 11 bases sitting between them. Germline V CDR1 and CDR2: LNHDA, SQIVND (reference sequence). The CDR3, as DNA: TGTGCCAGTAGATCCCAGGGAGTGAACACTGAAGCTTTCTTT. Translating it yields CASRSQGVNTEAFF.

The gene calls are TRBV5-6 and TRBJ1-2, with D uncertain. The germline V gene encodes CDR1 SGHDT and CDR2 YYEEEE. The CDR3 extends over 13 amino acids. V shed 4 bases and J shed 4 bases, with 11 bases lying between them. The CDR3 here is CASSAAGSYGYTF. The CDR3 nucleotides read TGTGCCAGCAGCGCAGCGGGGAGCTATGGCTACACCTTC.

This chain connects TRBV5-1 to TRBJ1-4, with D possibly matching TRBD1 (5 bases). The germline V and J ends were trimmed by 0 bases and 7 bases, with 13 bases remaining between them. The CDR3 extends over 15 amino acids. In germline, CDR1 is SGHRS, CDR2 YFSETQ. CDR3 sequence (DNA): TGCGCCAGCAGCTTGGTAGGGACCCAGGGTGAAAAACTGTTTTTT. Residues: CASSLVGTQGEKLFF.

This clone was detected once. The chain links TRBV4-2 to TRBJ2-6; D is ambiguous. CDR3 length equals 15 residues. V was clipped by 3 bases and J by 0 bases, with 6 bases between them. Germline V gene sequence: CDR1 LGHNA, CDR2 YNFKEQ. The DNA of the CDR3 is TGTGCCAGCAGCCAGGAAGTCTCTGGGGCCAACGTCCTGACTTTC. This translates into CASSQEVSGANVLTF.

The chain couples TRBV19 to TRBJ2-1; 8 positions match TRBD2. The trim removed 1 base at V and 2 bases at J, leaving 7 bases unmatched. Germline CDR1 is LNHDA and CDR2 is SQIVND (reference sequence). The CDR3 runs 17 residues. CDR3 amino acids: CASSIAARSGAYNEQFF. The DNA for the CDR3 is TGTGCCAGTAGTATAGCGGCTCGTAGCGGGGCCTACAATGAGCAGTTCTTC.

Remarks on this clone: Sequence at one end of the junction differs from germline and may be a read error. Written as DNA, the CDR3 is TGTGCCAGCGGCCCGCCCGGGACTAGCAGAGATACGCAGTATTTT. The encoded protein is CASGPPGTSRDTQYF. V usage is TRBV7-2 and J usage is TRBJ2-3; 9 bases line up with TRBD2. This CDR3 is 15 amino acids long. Looked up from germline, CDR1 is SGHTA and CDR2 is FQGNSA.

This clone has a single count. V is TRBV9 and J is TRBJ2-2, with TRBD1 as a possible D gene (6 bases). The CDR3 is 15 residues long. V lost 2 bases to trimming and J lost 1 base, with 9 bases between them. Germline V gene lookup returns CDR1 SGDLS and CDR2 YYNGEE. CDR3 sequence (DNA): TGTGCCAGCAGCGTCTTACAGGGGAACACCGGGGAGCTGTTTTTT. It translates to CASSVLQGNTGELFF.